Shown below are 21 T cell receptor beta chains from a single sample sequenced in a study of blood T cell repertoires in COVID-19. Sequencing was performed with immunoSEQ multiplex PCR; in TCRdb, only in-frame clones are kept and a portion is missing. Counted here are some 250,000 clones, more than 75% occurring once; the ten biggest clones make up just over 3%. Sample: peripheral blood. The receptors were sampled from a woman in her twenties or thirties who had recovered from COVID-19.

V is TRBV2 and J is TRBJ2-7; TRBD1 is a possible D gene (5 bases). Trimming took 7 bases from V and 3 from J, leaving 10 bases between them. CDR1 and CDR2 (germline): SNHLY, FYNNEI. The CDR3 has 12 residues. CDR3 sequence reads: CASKDIYYEQYF. CDR3 DNA sequence: TGTGCCAGCAAGGACATATACTACGAGCAGTACTTC.

The rearrangement links TRBV6-6 to TRBJ1-2, with 9 bases fitting TRBD1. Germline V gene data show CDR1 as MNHNY and CDR2 as SVGAGI (reference sequence). The length of the CDR3 is 17 residues. J lost 8 bases, V lost 5 bases, and 18 bases had no gene match. The CDR3 DNA reads as TGTGCCAGCAGTCCGGGACAGGGCGACTATACACTATGGGGCTACACCTTC. It encodes CASSPGQGDYTLWGYTF.

The J gene is TRBJ1-1, the V gene TRBV15, with TRBD1 as a possible D gene (6 bases). The CDR3 extends over 15 amino acids. CDR1 is LNHNV and CDR2 is YYDKDF in the germline V gene (reference sequence). The V end lost 1 base, the J end lost 0 bases, and 9 bases lay between the germline ends. CDR3 nucleotides: TGTGCCACCAGCAGAGGACAGGCGTTGAACACTGAAGCTTTCTTT. Translating it yields CATSRGQALNTEAFF.

This clone was counted between two and nine times. The chain has TRBV2 and TRBJ1-2, with D hard to call. Germline V gene data show CDR1 as SNHLY and CDR2 as FYNNEI. Trimming took 6 bases from V and 7 from J, leaving 18 bases between them. The CDR3 is 14 amino acids. CDR3 DNA sequence: TGTGCCAGCAGAGGTCTTCGGGGAGTCAGTGGCTACACCTTC. Amino acid sequence: CASRGLRGVSGYTF.

The CDR3 spells CASRPLFPDTDTQYF. The CDR3 DNA is TGTGCCAGCAGGCCGCTATTTCCCGACACAGATACGCAGTATTTT. The J gene is TRBJ2-3, the V gene TRBV6-5; D gene unclear. Germline values: CDR1 MNHEY, CDR2 SVGAGI. V lost 6 bases and J 2 bases, leaving 15 bases between the germline ends. The CDR3 runs to 15 residues.

The chain recombines TRBV5-6 with TRBJ1-2; D may be TRBD1 (6 bases). CDR1 and CDR2 (germline): SGHDT, YYEEEE. CDR3 size: 12 residues. Trimming shortened V by 3 bases and J by 8 bases, and 11 bases separated the two germline ends. CDR3 nucleotide sequence: TGTGCCAGCAGCTGGGGGCCGGAGGGCTACACCTTC. It specifies CASSWGPEGYTF.

This chain connects TRBV11-3 to TRBJ2-1, with unresolved D. The germline V and J ends were trimmed by 7 bases and 0 bases, with 13 bases remaining between them. The CDR3 extends over 15 amino acids. CDR1 and CDR2 (germline): SGHNT, YENEEA. The CDR3 protein is CASTDGLSSYNEQFF. The CDR3, as DNA: TGTGCCAGCACTGACGGGTTAAGCTCCTACAATGAGCAGTTCTTC.

The chain combines TRBV5-6 with TRBJ2-7, with a tentative D call TRBD1 (5 bases). The germline V gene encodes CDR1 SGHDT and CDR2 YYEEEE. The length of the CDR3 is 15 residues. Between the trimmed V and J ends, which lost 1 base and 1 base, there was a span of 12 bases. CDR3 sequence: CASSLRGKWSYEQYF. The CDR3 nucleotides are TGTGCCAGCAGCTTGAGGGGAAAATGGTCCTACGAGCAGTACTTC.

The chain uses TRBV5-4 and TRBJ1-2; 8 positions match TRBD1. The CDR3 has 15 amino acids. In germline, CDR1 is SGHNT, CDR2 YYREEE (reference sequence). V lost 9 bases, J lost 8 bases, and 18 bases stayed unmatched. The CDR3 DNA follows: TGTGCCACACGGTACACGGACAGGGAGCGGATAGGCTACACCTTC. This translates into CATRYTDRERIGYTF.

This rearrangement joins TRBV5-1 to TRBJ1-1, with 10 bases identical to TRBD1. CDR3 length equals 15 residues. Germline trimming cut 3 bases from V and 0 bases from J; bases unmatched to any gene: 2. The germline gives CDR1 SGHRS, CDR2 YFSETQ. CDR3 DNA sequence: TGCGCCAGCAGCTCGGGACAGGGGTTGAACACTGAAGCTTTCTTT. Translating it yields CASSSGQGLNTEAFF.

In DNA, the CDR3 is TGTGCCAGCAGCTTAATAACCATGCCAGGACAGTCGTCTGAAAAACTGTTTTTT. Translation gives CASSLITMPGQSSEKLFF. This chain uses TRBV7-6 with TRBJ1-4, with a tentative D call TRBD1 (6 bases). CDR1 is SGHVS, CDR2 FNYEAQ, per germline. CDR3 length equals 18 residues. Between the trimmed V and J ends, which lost 2 bases and 7 bases, there was a span of 23 bases.

The chain carries TRBV14 and TRBJ2-3, with a possible D match to TRBD2 (5 bases). The V and J ends lost 6 bases and 8 bases respectively, with 18 bases between them. Germline assignment: CDR1 SGHDN and CDR2 FVKESK. The CDR3 totals 14 residues. DNA of the CDR3: TGTGCCAGCAGTTTTAGCGTCGGCCCAGCTACGCAGTATTTT. Protein product: CASSFSVGPATQYF.

The J gene is TRBJ2-7, the V gene TRBV25-1; 9 bases are shared with TRBD1. V shed 6 bases, J shed 7 bases, and the junction held 7 bases outside the gene matches. CDR3 size: 13 residues. Germline CDR1 reads MGHDK; CDR2 reads SYGVNS. CDR3 residues: CASRGQGRGEQYF. CDR3 bases: TGTGCCAGCAGAGGACAGGGGCGAGGGGAGCAGTACTTC.

CDR3 DNA: TGTGCCAGCCAGACAGGGCGTCGACAGCCCCAGCATTTT. Protein product: CASQTGRRQPQHF. V is TRBV6-5 and J is TRBJ1-5, with 7 bases lining up with TRBD1. The V and J ends lost 8 bases and 7 bases, in that order; junction bases with no gene match: 8. This CDR3 is 13 amino acids long. Germline V gene data show CDR1 as MNHEY and CDR2 as SVGAGI.

DNA for the CDR3: TGTGCCAGCAGCTCGGGACTAGCGGGATACGAGCAGTACTTC. Residues: CASSSGLAGYEQYF. The rearrangement uses TRBV11-1 and TRBJ2-7; 13 nucleotides align to TRBD2. The V and J ends lost 4 bases and 4 bases, in that order; junction bases with no gene match: 1. From germline, CDR1 is SGHAT and CDR2 FQDESV (reference sequence). The CDR3 covers 14 residues.

This chain connects TRBV19 to TRBJ1-4, with 9 bases that match TRBD1. The CDR3 contains 17 residues. In germline, CDR1 is LNHDA, CDR2 SQIVND (reference sequence). V lost 3 bases and J lost 0; bases outside the gene matches: 5. CDR3 sequence: CASSMGTGIATNEKLFF. CDR3 coding DNA: TGTGCCAGTAGTATGGGGACAGGGATTGCAACTAATGAAAAACTGTTTTTT.

This chain connects TRBV12-5 to TRBJ1-3, with a tentative D call TRBD1 (5 bases). The CDR3 is made up of 17 amino acids. V was pared by 2 bases and J by 4 bases, with 18 bases between. Germline-derived CDR1 and CDR2 are LGHNT and FRNRAP. This CDR3 reads CASGLNLGGTEGNTIYF. CDR3 DNA: TGTGCTAGTGGTTTGAACCTGGGGGGTACCGAGGGAAACACCATATATTTT.

The chain has TRBV18 and TRBJ2-5; 8 bases fit TRBD2. Germline loops: CDR1 KGHSH, CDR2 LQKENI. The CDR3 has 18 residues. V shed 3 bases and J 5 bases; nucleotides not matched to a gene: 17. The CDR3 DNA reads TGTGCCAGCTCACCTCTTGTGATTAGCGGGGCGGACCGGGAGACCCAGTACTTC. This sequence encodes CASSPLVISGADRETQYF.

This chain connects TRBV6-5 to TRBJ2-7, with 8 bases lining up with TRBD1. The CDR3 is made up of 14 amino acids. Germline V gene sequence: CDR1 MNHEY, CDR2 SVGAGI. V was pared by 0 bases and J by 9 bases, with 7 bases of the junction left unmatched. The CDR3 DNA reads as TGTGCCAGCAGTTACTCTGACAGGGGCTTAGGGCAGTACTTC. Translated, it gives CASSYSDRGLGQYF.

The sample holds one count of this clone. The J gene is TRBJ2-1, the V gene TRBV27; no reliable D call. The CDR3 has 16 residues. CDR1 and CDR2 (germline): MNHEY, SMNVEV (reference sequence). V lost 0 bases to trimming and J lost 1 base, with 10 bases between them. CDR3 protein: CASSLSGSFSYNEQFF. In DNA form, the CDR3 reads TGTGCCAGCAGTTTATCGGGCAGTTTTTCCTACAATGAGCAGTTCTTC.

Comment on this clone: The sample contains more than one DNA sequence encoding this CDR3. This rearrangement joins TRBV11-2 to TRBJ2-7; 8 nucleotides match TRBD2. Unmatched junction bases numbered 5, after V lost 3 bases and J lost 4 bases. Germline V CDR1 and CDR2: SGHAT, FQNNGV. This CDR3 contains 14 residues. The CDR3 region is CASSFGLAGYEQYF. CDR3 DNA sequence: TGTGCCAGCAGCTTTGGACTAGCCGGGTACGAGCAGTACTTC.